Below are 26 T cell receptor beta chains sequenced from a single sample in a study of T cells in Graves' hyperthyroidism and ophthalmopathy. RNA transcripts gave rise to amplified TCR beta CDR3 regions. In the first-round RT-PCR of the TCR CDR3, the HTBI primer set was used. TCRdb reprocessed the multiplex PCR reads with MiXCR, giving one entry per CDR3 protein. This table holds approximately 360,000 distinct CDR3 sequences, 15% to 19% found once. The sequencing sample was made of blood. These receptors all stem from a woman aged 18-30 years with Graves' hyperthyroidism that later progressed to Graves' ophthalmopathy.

CDR3 coding DNA: TGTGCCAGCAGCTATATTTCACGACAGGACCCCTACGAGCAGTACTTC. This codes for CASSYISRQDPYEQYF. V usage is TRBV13 and J usage is TRBJ2-7; D is possibly TRBD1 (6 bases). Germline V CDR1 and CDR2: PRHDT, FYEKMQ (reference sequence). V lost 4 bases to trimming and J lost 2 bases, with 18 bases between them. The CDR3 loop spans 16 amino acids.

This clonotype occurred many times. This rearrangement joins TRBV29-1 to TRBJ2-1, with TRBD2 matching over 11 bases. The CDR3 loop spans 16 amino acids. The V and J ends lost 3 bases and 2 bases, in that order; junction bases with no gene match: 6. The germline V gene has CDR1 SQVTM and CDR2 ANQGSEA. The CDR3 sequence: CSVEGSGRVPYNEQFF. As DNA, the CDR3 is TGCAGCGTTGAGGGTAGCGGGAGGGTGCCCTACAATGAGCAGTTCTTC.

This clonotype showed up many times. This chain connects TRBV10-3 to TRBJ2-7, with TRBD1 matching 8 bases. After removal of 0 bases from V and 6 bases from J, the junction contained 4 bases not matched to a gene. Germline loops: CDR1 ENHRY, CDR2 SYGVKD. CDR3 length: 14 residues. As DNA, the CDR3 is TGTGCCATCAGTGAGTCGAAACAGGGGGGCGAGCAGTACTTC. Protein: CAISESKQGGEQYF.

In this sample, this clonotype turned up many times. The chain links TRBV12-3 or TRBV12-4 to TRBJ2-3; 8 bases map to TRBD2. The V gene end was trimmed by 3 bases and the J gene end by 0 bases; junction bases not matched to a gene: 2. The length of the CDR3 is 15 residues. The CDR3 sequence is CASSLAGGSTDTQYF. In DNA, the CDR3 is TGTGCCAGCAGTTTGGCGGGAGGCAGCACAGATACGCAGTATTTT.

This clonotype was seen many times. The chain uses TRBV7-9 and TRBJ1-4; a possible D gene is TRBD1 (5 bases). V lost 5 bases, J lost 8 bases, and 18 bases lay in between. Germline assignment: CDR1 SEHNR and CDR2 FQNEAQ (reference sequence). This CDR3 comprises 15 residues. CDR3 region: CASSLSGARREKLFF. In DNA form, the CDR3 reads TGTGCCAGCAGCCTTAGCGGGGCGAGGAGAGAAAAACTGTTTTTT.

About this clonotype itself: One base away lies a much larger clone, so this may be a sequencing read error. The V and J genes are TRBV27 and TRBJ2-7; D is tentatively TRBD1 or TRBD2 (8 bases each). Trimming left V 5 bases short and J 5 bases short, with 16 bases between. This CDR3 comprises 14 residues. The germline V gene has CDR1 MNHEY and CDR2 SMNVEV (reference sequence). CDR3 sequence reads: CASSPIAGQDEQYF. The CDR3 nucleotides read TGTGCCAGCAGTCCAATAGCGGGACAGGACGAGCAGTACTTC.

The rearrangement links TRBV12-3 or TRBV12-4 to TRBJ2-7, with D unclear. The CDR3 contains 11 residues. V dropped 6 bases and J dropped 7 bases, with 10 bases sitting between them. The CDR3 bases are TGTGCCAGCAGCTTTAATGGGGAGCAGTACTTC. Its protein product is CASSFNGEQYF.

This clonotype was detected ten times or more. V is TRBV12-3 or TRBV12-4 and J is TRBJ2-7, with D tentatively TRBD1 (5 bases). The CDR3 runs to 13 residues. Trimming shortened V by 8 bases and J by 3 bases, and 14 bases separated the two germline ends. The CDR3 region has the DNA TGTGCCAGCGCTGCGCAGGGAATCTACGAGCAGTACTTC. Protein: CASAAQGIYEQYF.

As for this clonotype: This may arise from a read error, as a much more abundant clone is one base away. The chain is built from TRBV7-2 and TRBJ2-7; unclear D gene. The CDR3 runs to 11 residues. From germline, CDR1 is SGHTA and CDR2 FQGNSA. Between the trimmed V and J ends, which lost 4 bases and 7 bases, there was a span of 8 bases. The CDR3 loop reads CASSSPDEQYF. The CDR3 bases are TGTGCCAGCAGCTCCCCGGATGAGCAGTACTTC.

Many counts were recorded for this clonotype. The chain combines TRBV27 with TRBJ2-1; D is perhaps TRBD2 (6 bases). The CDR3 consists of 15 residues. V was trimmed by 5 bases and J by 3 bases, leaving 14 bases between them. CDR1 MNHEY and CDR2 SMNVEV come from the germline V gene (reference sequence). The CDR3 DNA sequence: TGTGCCAGCAGTGCCTCGGAGGGCCTCTACAATGAGCAGTTCTTC. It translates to CASSASEGLYNEQFF.

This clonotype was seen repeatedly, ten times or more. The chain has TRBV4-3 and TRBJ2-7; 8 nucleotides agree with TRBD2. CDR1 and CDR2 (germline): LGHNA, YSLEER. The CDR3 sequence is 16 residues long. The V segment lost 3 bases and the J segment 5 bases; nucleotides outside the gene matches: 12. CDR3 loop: CASSQVGTGGLHEQYF. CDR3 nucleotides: TGCGCCAGCAGCCAGGTCGGTACGGGAGGGCTGCACGAGCAGTACTTC.

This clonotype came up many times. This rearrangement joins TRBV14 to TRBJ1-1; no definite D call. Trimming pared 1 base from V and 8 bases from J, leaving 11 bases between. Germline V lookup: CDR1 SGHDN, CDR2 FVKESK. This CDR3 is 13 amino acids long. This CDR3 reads CASSQGRGGEAFF. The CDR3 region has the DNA TGTGCCAGCAGCCAAGGTCGGGGAGGGGAAGCTTTCTTT. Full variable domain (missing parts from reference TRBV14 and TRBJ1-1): EAGVTQFPSHSVIEKGQTVTLRCDPISGHDNLYWYRRVMGKEIKFLLHFVKESKQDESGMPNNRFLAERTGGTYSTLKVQPAELEDSGVYFCASSQGRGGEAFFGQGTRLTVV.

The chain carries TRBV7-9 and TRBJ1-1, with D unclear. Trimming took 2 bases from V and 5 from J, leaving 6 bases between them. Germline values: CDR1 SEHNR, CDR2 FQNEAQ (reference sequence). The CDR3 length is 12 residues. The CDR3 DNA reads TGTGCCAGCAGCTTATTGGTGACTGAAGCTTTCTTT. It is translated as CASSLLVTEAFF.

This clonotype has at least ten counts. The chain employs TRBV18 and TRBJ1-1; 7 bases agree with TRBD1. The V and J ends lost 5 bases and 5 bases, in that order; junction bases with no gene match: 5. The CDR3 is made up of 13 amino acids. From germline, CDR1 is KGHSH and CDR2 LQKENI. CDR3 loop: CASSSTGLTEAFF. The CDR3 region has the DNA TGTGCCAGCTCATCGACAGGGCTAACTGAAGCTTTCTTT.

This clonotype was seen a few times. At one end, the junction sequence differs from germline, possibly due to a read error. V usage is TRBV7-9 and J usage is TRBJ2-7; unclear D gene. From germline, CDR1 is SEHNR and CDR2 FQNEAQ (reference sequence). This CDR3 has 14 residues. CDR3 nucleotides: TGTGCCAGCAGTCTTAACCAATATCCCTACGGGCAGTACTTC. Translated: CASSLNQYPYGQYF. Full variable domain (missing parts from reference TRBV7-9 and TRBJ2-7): DTGVSQNPRHKITKRGQNVTFRCDPISEHNRLYWYRQTLGQGPEFLTYFQNEAQLEKSRLLSDRFSAERPKGSFSTLEIQRTEQGDSAMYLCASSLNQYPYGQYFGPGTRLTVT.

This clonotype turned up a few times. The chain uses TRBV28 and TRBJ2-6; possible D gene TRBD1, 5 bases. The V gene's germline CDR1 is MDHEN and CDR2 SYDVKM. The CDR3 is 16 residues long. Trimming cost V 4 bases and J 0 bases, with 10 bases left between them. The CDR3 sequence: CASSSQGLSGANVLTF. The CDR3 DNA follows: TGTGCCAGCAGTTCTCAGGGCCTCTCTGGGGCCAACGTCCTGACTTTC.

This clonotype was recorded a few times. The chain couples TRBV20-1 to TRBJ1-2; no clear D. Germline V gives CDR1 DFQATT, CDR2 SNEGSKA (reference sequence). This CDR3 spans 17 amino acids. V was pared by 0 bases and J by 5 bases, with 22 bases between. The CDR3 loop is CSARDVARRSSVYGYTF. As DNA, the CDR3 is TGCAGTGCTAGAGATGTCGCCAGACGTAGCTCTGTTTATGGCTACACCTTC.

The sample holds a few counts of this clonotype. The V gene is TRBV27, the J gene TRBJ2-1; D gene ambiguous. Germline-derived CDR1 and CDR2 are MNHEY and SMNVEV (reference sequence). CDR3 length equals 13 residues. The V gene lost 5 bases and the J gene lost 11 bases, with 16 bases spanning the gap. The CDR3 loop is CASSGLRVRKQFF. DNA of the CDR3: TGTGCCAGCAGTGGCCTTAGGGTGCGTAAGCAGTTCTTC.

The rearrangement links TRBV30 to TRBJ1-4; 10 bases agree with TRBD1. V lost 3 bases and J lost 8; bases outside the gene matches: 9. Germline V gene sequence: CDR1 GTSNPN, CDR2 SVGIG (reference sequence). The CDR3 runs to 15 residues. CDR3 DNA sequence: TGTGCCTGGAGGGCCCGACAGGGGGCAGGGGAAAAACTGTTTTTT. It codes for CAWRARQGAGEKLFF. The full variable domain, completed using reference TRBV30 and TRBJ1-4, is SQTIHQWPATLVQPVGSPLSLECTVEGTSNPNLYWYRQAAGRGLQLLFYSVGIGQISSEVPQNLSASRPQDRQFILSSKKLLLSDSGFYLCAWRARQGAGEKLFFGSGTQLSVL.

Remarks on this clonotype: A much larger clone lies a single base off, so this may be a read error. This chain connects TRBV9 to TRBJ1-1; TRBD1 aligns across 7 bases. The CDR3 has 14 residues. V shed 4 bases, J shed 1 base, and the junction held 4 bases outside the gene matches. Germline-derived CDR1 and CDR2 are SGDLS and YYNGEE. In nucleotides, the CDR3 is TGTGCCAGCAGCCAGCGGACAGGGAACACTGAAGCTTTCTTT. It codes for CASSQRTGNTEAFF. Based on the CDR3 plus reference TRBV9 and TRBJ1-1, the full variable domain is DSGVTQTPKHLITATGQRVTLRCSPRSGDLSVYWYQQSLDQGLQFLIQYYNGEERAKGNILERFSAQQFPDLHSELNLSSLELGDSALYFCASSQRTGNTEAFFGQGTRLTVV.

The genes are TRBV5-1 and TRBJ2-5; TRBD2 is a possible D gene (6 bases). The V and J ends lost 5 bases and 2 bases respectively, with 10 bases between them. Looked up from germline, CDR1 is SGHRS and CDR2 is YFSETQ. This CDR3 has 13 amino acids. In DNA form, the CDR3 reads TGCGCCAGCAGAACTAGCAGTCAAGAGACCCAGTACTTC. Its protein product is CASRTSSQETQYF.

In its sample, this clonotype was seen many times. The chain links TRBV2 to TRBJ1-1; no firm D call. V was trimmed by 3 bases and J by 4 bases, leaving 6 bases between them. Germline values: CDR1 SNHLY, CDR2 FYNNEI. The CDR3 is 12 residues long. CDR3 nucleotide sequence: TGTGCCAGCAGTGACGGAACCACTGAAGCTTTCTTT. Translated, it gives CASSDGTTEAFF.

The CDR3 DNA is TGCAGCGTGATACTAGCTGGAGAGACCCAGTACTTC. It translates to CSVILAGETQYF. The rearrangement uses TRBV29-1 and TRBJ2-5; D may be TRBD2 (6 bases). The CDR3 loop spans 12 amino acids. V dropped 6 bases and J dropped 4 bases, with 12 bases sitting between them. CDR1 and CDR2 from the germline V gene are SQVTM and ANQGSEA.

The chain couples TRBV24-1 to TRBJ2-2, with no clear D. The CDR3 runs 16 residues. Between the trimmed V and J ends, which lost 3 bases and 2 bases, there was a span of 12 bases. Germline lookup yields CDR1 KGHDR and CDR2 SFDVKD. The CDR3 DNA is TGTGCCACCAGTGATCCCCGGACGGAAAACACCGGGGAGCTGTTTTTT. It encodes CATSDPRTENTGELFF.

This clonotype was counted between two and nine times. The CDR3 region is CASSQVGGVVRLFF. CDR3 bases: TGTGCCAGCAGCCAAGTAGGAGGAGTTGTTCGGCTGTTTTTT. The V and J genes are TRBV3-1 and TRBJ2-2; D possibly corresponds to TRBD2 (5 bases). V was trimmed by 1 base and J by 13 bases, leaving 16 bases between them. Germline CDR1 LGHDT, CDR2 YNNKEL (reference sequence). The CDR3 totals 14 residues.

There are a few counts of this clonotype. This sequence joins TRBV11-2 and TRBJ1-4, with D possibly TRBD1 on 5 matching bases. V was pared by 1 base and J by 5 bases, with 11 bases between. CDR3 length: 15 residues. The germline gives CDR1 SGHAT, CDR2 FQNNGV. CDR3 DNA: TGTGCCAGCAGCTTAGCCGGGACGATGAATGAAAAACTGTTTTTT. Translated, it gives CASSLAGTMNEKLFF. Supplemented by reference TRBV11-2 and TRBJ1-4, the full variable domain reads EAGVAQSPRYKIIEKRQSVAFWCNPISGHATLYWYQQILGQGPKLLIQFQNNGVVDDSQLPKDRFSAERLKGVDSTLKIQPAKLEDSAVYLCASSLAGTMNEKLFFGSGTQLSVL.